The present T cell receptor beta chain was sequenced within a study of blood T cell repertoires in COVID-19. For the study at large: Acute-phase and convalescent COVID-19 samples originated in the United States, Italy and Spain. T cells, B-cell-depleted T cells, or PBMCs provided the cDNA or gDNA that served as material.

As processed by the authors: The assay estimated nucleated cells by amplifying reference gene primers. Sequencing was performed with immunoSEQ multiplex PCR; in TCRdb, only in-frame clones are kept and a portion is missing. That table is the source of V, J and clone size, and D and trimming were worked out from the DNA. The sample holds more than 110,000 clones, about 88% seen once. The sequenced material came from peripheral blood. This TCR came from a human donor in a cohort sampled during active COVID-19.

The CDR3 DNA follows: TGTGCCAGCAGCTCGAGCGGGAGGGCCCCAAATGAGCAGTTCTTC. Amino acids: CASSSSGRAPNEQFF. The genes are TRBV7-2 and TRBJ2-1; TRBD2 agrees at 10 bases. The trim removed 4 bases at V and 7 bases at J, leaving 7 bases unmatched. The CDR3 loop spans 15 amino acids. Germline values: CDR1 SGHTA, CDR2 FQGNSA. Full variable domain (remainder filled in from reference TRBV7-2 and TRBJ2-1): GAGVSQSPSNKVTEKGKDVELRCDPISGHTALYWYRQSLGQGLEFLIYFQGNSAPDKSGLPSDRFSAERTGGSVSTLTIQRTQQEDSAVYLCASSSSGRAPNEQFFGPGTRLTVL.